This T cell receptor (beta chain) was sequenced in a study of control samples from healthy donors and cancer patients. Assay: immunoSEQ multiplex PCR; the TCRdb copy retains only in-frame clones and omits some. Seen here are over 150,000 clones, under 96% observed once, and the top ten hold 0.85% to 1.3%. The sequence was collected from a woman aged 25-40 years in good health. Sequenced: blood.

The DNA of the CDR3 is TGTGCCAGCAGCAACAGGGCGGCTGGCTACACCTTC. It is translated as CASSNRAAGYTF. The chain has TRBV6-5 and TRBJ1-2; tentative D call: TRBD1 (6 bases). V gave up 6 bases and J gave up 7 bases, with 12 bases separating them. Germline V CDR1 and CDR2: MNHEY, SVGAGI. The CDR3 runs 12 residues.